Reported below is one T cell receptor beta chain. This record comes from a study of blood T cell repertoires in COVID-19. Study at large: Some COVID-19 samples were acute and others convalescent; all came from the United States, Italy and Spain.

Seattle patients were enrolled during active infection and followed longitudinally. CDR1 is MDHEN, CDR2 SYDVKM, per germline. The germline V and J ends were trimmed by 6 bases and 4 bases, with 12 bases remaining between them. This CDR3 contains 13 residues. The table came from immunoSEQ multiplex PCR; TCRdb's copy has only in-frame clones and leaves some out. The sample lists around 38,000 clones, about 85% occurring once. What was sequenced was peripheral blood. The TCR sequence derives from a man aged 55 to 69 with COVID-19, enrolled during active disease. The rearrangement links TRBV28 to TRBJ1-2; D is ambiguous. The CDR3, as DNA: TGTGCCAGCAGCCCTCGACAACTCTATGGCTACACCTTC. Its translation is CASSPRQLYGYTF.